What follows is one TCR beta chain and its context. The antigen is undetermined. The record originates from a study of graft-versus-host responses after intestinal transplantation. Generated by immunoSEQ multiplex PCR, the TCRdb table keeps only in-frame clones and is missing some. This repertoire shows about 88,000 clones, 94% found once; its top ten account for around 0.19%. This material consisted of unstimulated CD4+ T cells sorted from spleen or lymph node cells, taken before transplant. The sequence came from a human donor who was the organ donor for an intestinal transplant.

CDR3 in amino acids: CASSPGRQNTEAFF. In DNA form, the CDR3 reads TGTGCCAGCTCACCAGGGAGACAGAACACTGAAGCTTTCTTT. V gene TRBV18 combines with J gene TRBJ1-1; D remains ambiguous. In germline, CDR1 is KGHSH, CDR2 LQKENI. The CDR3 has 14 amino acids. V was cut by 2 bases and J by 1 base, with 8 bases left in between.